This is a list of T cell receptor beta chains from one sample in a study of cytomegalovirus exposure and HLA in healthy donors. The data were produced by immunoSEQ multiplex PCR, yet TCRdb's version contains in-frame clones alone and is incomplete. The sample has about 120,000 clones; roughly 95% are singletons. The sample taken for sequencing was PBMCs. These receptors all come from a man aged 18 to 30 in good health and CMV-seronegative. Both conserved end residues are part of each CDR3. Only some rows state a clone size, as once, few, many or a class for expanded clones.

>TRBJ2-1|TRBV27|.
CASRSLQGAGEQFF
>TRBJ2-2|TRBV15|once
CATSREGSTGELFF
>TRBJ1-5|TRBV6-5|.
CASSLRPGAPNQPQHF
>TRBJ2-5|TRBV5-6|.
CASSLVEAGETQYF
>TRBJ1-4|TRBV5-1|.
CASARTGGLGTNEKLFF
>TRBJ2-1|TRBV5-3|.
CARSPRQGTSYEQFF
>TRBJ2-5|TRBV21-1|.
CASPTREETQYF
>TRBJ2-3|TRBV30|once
CAWAQGARTQYF
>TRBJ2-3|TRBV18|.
CASSFYSFNTDTQYF
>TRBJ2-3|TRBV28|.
CASSLLAGVTDTQYF
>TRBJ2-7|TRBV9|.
CASSHPREGVTNEQYF
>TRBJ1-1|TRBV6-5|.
CASSYSNGGSTEAFF
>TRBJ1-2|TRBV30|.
CAWSDPKGANYGYTF
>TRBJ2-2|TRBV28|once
CASSPLGGLNTGELFF
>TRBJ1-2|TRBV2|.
CASSEGGVGGYTF
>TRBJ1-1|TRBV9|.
CASSPQSGNTEAFF
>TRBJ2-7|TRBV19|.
CASSIATGGSTEQYF
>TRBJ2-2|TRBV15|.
CATSRSLAGGELFF
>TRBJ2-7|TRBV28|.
CATRPVRDSLVYEQYF
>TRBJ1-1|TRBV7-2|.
CASSLNAVTVNTEAFF
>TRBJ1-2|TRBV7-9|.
CASSLAGVNYGYTF
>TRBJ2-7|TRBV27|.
CASGRFTYEQYF
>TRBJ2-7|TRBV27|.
CASSLYGRSSYEQYF
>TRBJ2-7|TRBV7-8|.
CASSLLAGANYEQYF
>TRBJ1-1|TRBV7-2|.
CASSLFGTGASEAFF
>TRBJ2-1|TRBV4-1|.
CASSPLIGGQFF
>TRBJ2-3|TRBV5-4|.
CASSSKSGEGDTQYF
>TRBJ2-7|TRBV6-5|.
CASSYSGSSYEQYF
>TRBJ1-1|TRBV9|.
CASSSRHSNTEAFF
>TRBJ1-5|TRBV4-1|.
CASSQVQGGNQPQHF
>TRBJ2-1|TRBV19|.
CASSNGVTEQFF
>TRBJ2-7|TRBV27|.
CASKLQGAGGLYEQYF
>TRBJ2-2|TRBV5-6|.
CASSLDQGTGELFF
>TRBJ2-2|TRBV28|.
CASITLAGGAGELFF
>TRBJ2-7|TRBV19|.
CASSIAGLTYEQYF
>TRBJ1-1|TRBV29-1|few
CSVDRGGNTEAFF
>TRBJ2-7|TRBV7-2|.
CASSLGGQGTYEQYF
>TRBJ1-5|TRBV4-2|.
CASSLSLVGGLNQPQHF
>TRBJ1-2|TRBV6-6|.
CASSRTGGSGYTF